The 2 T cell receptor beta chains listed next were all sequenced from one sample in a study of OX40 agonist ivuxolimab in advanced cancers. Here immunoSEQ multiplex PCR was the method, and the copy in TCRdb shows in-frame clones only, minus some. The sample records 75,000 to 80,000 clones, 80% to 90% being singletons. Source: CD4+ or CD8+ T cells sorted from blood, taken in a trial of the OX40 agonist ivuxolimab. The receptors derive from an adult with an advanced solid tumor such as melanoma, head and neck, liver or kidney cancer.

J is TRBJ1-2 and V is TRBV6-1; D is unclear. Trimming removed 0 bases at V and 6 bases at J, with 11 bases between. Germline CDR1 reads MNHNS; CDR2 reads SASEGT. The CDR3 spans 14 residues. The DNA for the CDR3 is TGTGCCAGCAGTGAAGCTGGGAGGCCACATGGCTACACCTTC. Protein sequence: CASSEAGRPHGYTF.

The DNA of the CDR3 is TGTGCCAGCAGTGAGAACTACAATGAGCAGTTCTTC. This gives the protein CASSENYNEQFF. The chain is built from TRBV25-1 and TRBJ2-1; no clear D gene. The CDR3 is made up of 12 amino acids. V was trimmed by 3 bases and J by 3 bases, leaving 3 bases between them. Germline V gene sequence: CDR1 MGHDK, CDR2 SYGVNS.